These T cell receptor beta chains were read from a single sample in a study of cytomegalovirus exposure and HLA in healthy donors. TCRdb's table, derived via immunoSEQ multiplex PCR, lists solely in-frame clones and lacks some. The sample records some 200,000 clones, roughly 72% being singletons. Sequenced input: PBMCs. These receptor sequences come from a woman between 25 and 40 years old in good health and CMV-seropositive. Both conserved end residues are part of each CDR3. Fields, in order: CDR3 protein, CDR3 DNA, clone size, V gene, J gene, D gene. D genes are given only for firm matches. Clone sizes are given selectively: once, few, many, or a class where the clone is expanded.

CASSGQQNSPLHF	TGTGCCAGCTCAGGACAGCAGAATTCACCCCTCCACTTT	.	TRBV18	TRBJ1-6	.
CASSVVGGNGELFF	TGTGCCAGCAGTGTTGTAGGGGGCAACGGGGAGCTGTTTTTT	.	TRBV2	TRBJ2-2	TRBD1
CASSPRGMGNSPLHF	TGTGCCAGCAGCCCCCGGGGAATGGGTAATTCACCCCTCCACTTT	.	TRBV7-9	TRBJ1-6	.
CASSLAPRTTGEQYF	TGTGCCAGCAGCTTAGCGCCCCGGACTACTGGGGAGCAGTACTTC	once	TRBV7-2	TRBJ2-7	.
CASTPGQTFGGYTF	TGTGCCAGCACCCCGGGACAGACTTTCGGGGGCTACACCTTC	once	TRBV6-1	TRBJ1-2	TRBD1
CASRTGQQTEAFF	TGCGCCAGCAGGACAGGGCAACAAACTGAAGCTTTCTTT	.	TRBV5-1	TRBJ1-1	TRBD1
CASSMSLSYNEQFF	TGTGCCAGTAGTATGAGTCTGAGTTACAATGAGCAGTTCTTC	.	TRBV19	TRBJ2-1	.
CASSQGTDENEQYF	TGCGCCAGCAGTCAGGGGACAGACGAGAACGAGCAGTACTTC	.	TRBV23-1	TRBJ2-7	TRBD1
CASSQDSGVLRGNEQFF	TGCGCCAGCAGCCAAGATAGCGGGGTGCTCCGGGGGAATGAGCAGTTCTTC	.	TRBV4-3	TRBJ2-1	TRBD2
CASSFRGLTEQETQYF	TGTGCCAGCAGCTTCCGAGGGTTAACAGAACAAGAGACCCAGTACTTC	once	TRBV7-6	TRBJ2-5	.
CASSLGSLPNRAQHF	TGTGCCAGCAGCTTAGGAAGCCTACCAAATCGGGCCCAGCATTTT	.	TRBV5-5	TRBJ1-5	.
CASSQPMAGETKNIQYF	TGCGCCAGCAGCCAACCTATGGCAGGGGAAACCAAAAACATTCAGTACTTC	.	TRBV4-1	TRBJ2-4	.
CASVVGTAAYEQYF	TGCGCCAGCGTAGTCGGGACAGCGGCCTACGAGCAGTACTTC	.	TRBV23-1	TRBJ2-7	TRBD1
CSSSSDRVTEAFF	TGTTCCAGCAGCTCGGACAGGGTCACTGAAGCTTTCTTT	once	TRBV7-9	TRBJ1-1	TRBD1
CASSRLGASQNEQFF	TGTGCCAGCAGCCGATTAGGGGCTTCACAAAATGAGCAGTTCTTC	.	TRBV11-2	TRBJ2-1	.
CASSLGQNTGELFF	TGTGCCAGCAGCTTAGGGCAGAACACCGGGGAGCTGTTTTTT	.	TRBV7-9	TRBJ2-2	.
CASSEGLDTEAFF	TGTGCCAGCTCGGAGGGCTTGGACACTGAAGCTTTCTTT	.	TRBV18	TRBJ1-1	.
CASSMVQRNEQFF	TGTGCCAGTAGTATGGTGCAGAGGAATGAGCAGTTCTTC	.	TRBV19	TRBJ2-1	.
CASSLSGVAGVLVYEQYF	TGTGCCAGCAGTTTATCGGGGGTAGCGGGAGTGTTAGTCTACGAGCAGTACTTC	.	TRBV27	TRBJ2-7	TRBD2
CASSPQGVEGYGYTF	TGTGCCAGCTCACCACAGGGGGTAGAAGGCTATGGCTACACCTTC	.	TRBV18	TRBJ1-2	.
CASSTDPYGYTF	TGTGCCAGCAGCACAGATCCCTATGGCTACACCTTC	.	TRBV7-9	TRBJ1-2	.
CASRSSGRANYGYTF	TGTGCCAGCAGATCATCGGGAAGAGCTAACTATGGCTACACCTTC	.	TRBV27	TRBJ1-2	.
CASSLWGGANTGELFF	TGTGCCAGCAGCTTGTGGGGGGGCGCGAACACCGGGGAGCTGTTTTTT	.	TRBV7-9	TRBJ2-2	.
CASSFRGSNSPLHF	TGTGCCAGCAGCTTTAGGGGCAGTAATTCACCCCTCCACTTT	.	TRBV7-2	TRBJ1-6	.
CASSYSGKTNEKLFF	TGTGCCAGCAGTTATTCAGGGAAAACTAATGAAAAACTGTTTTTT	once	TRBV6-5	TRBJ1-4	.
CSAAGQGETQYF	TGCAGCGCCGCGGGACAGGGCGAGACCCAGTACTTC	.	TRBV29-1	TRBJ2-5	TRBD1
CASSSSGLANQDVLTF	TGTGCCAGCAGTTCTAGCGGGCTAGCGAATCAAGACGTCCTGACTTTC	.	TRBV28	TRBJ2-6	TRBD2
CASEPAGGVGGELFF	TGTGCCAGCGAACCCGCAGGGGGCGTCGGCGGGGAGCTGTTTTTT	.	TRBV27	TRBJ2-2	TRBD1
CASTERVTGGTEAFF	TGTGCCAGCACCGAAAGGGTGACAGGGGGCACTGAAGCTTTCTTT	few	TRBV6-1	TRBJ1-1	TRBD1
CASSPGQGSSPLHF	TGTGCCAGCAGCCCGGGACAGGGGAGCTCACCCCTCCACTTT	.	TRBV6-5	TRBJ1-6	TRBD1
CSVDQQGAGYGYTF	TGCAGCGTTGATCAACAGGGGGCGGGCTATGGCTACACCTTC	.	TRBV29-1	TRBJ1-2	TRBD1
CASSRQETQYF	TGTGCCAGCAGCCGCCAGGAGACCCAGTACTTC	.	TRBV6-5	TRBJ2-5	.
CASSLKGEEQGACQPQHF	TGTGCCAGCAGCTTAAAGGGGGAGGAACAGGGGGCCTGTCAGCCCCAGCATTTT	.	TRBV7-4	TRBJ1-5	TRBD1
CASSSPIQGMDNSPLHF	TGTGCCAGCAGTTCGCCAATTCAGGGGATGGATAATTCACCCCTCCACTTT	.	TRBV27	TRBJ1-6	.
CASSLGQNLSGYTF	TGTGCCAGCAGTCTGGGACAGAACCTAAGCGGCTACACCTTC	few	TRBV27	TRBJ1-2	TRBD1
CASSLGDRGPGTEAFF	TGTGCCAGCAGCTTGGGGGACAGGGGGCCGGGGACTGAAGCTTTCTTT	.	TRBV5-8	TRBJ1-1	TRBD1
CASRGQRENIQYF	TGTGCCAGCAGGGGACAGAGAGAAAACATTCAGTACTTC	once	TRBV6-1	TRBJ2-4	TRBD1
CASSTGTGVGYTF	TGTGCCAGCTCAACGGGGACAGGGGTCGGCTACACCTTC	.	TRBV18	TRBJ1-2	TRBD1
CASSENRESSIQYF	TGCGCCAGCAGTGAGAACAGGGAATCTAGCATTCAGTACTTC	once	TRBV10-1	TRBJ2-4	.